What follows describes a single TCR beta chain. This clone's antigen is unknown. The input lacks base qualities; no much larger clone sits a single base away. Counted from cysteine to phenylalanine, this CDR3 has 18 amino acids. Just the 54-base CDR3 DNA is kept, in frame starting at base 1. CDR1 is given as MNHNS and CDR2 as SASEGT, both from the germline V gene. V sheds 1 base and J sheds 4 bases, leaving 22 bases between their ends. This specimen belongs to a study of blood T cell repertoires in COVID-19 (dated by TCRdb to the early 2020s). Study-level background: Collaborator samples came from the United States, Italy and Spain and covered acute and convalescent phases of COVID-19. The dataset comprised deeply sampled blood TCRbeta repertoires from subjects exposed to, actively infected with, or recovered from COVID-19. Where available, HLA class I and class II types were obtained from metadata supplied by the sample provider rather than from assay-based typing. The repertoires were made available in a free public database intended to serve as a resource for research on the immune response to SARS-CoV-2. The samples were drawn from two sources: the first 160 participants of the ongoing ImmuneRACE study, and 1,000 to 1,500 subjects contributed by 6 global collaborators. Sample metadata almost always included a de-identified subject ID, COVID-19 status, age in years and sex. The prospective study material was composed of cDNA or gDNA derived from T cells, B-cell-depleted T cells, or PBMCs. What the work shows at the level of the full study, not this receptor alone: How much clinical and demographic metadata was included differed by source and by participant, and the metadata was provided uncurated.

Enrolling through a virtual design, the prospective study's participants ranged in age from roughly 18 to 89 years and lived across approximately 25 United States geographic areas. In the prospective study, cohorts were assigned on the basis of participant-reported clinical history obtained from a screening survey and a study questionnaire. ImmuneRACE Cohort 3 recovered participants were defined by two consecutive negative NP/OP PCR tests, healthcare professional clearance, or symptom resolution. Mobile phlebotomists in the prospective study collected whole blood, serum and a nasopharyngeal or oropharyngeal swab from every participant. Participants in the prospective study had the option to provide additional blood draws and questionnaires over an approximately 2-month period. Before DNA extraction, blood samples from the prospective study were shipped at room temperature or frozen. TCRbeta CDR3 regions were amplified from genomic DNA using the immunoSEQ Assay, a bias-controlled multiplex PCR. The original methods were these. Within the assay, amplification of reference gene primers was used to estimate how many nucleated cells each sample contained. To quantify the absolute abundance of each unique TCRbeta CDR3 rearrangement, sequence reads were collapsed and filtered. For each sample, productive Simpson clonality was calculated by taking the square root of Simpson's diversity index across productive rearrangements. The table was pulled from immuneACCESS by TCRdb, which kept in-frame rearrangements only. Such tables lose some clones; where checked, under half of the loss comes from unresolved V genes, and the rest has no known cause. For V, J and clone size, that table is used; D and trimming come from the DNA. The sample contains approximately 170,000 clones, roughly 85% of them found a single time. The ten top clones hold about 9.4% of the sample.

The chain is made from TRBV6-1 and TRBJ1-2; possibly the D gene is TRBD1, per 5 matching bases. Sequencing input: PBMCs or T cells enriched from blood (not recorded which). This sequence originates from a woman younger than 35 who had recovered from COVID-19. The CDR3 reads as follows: CASSEVRGVLGVFYGYTF. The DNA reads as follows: TGTGCCAGCAGTGAAGTCCGGGGGGTTTTGGGGGTTTTCTATGGCTACACCTTC.